This T cell receptor beta chain stems from a study of cytomegalovirus exposure and HLA in healthy donors. Study-wide background: A data release that came early held 75 million to 85 million unique TCRs from HLA-typed donors. Findings of the study overall: Cytomegalovirus-associated status was assigned to fewer than 200 TCR beta chains.

PCR primers comprised 60 Vbeta and 13 Jbeta primers. Generated by immunoSEQ multiplex PCR, the TCRdb table keeps only in-frame clones and is missing some. This sample yields around 80,000 clones, of which approximately 67% are seen a single time; 3.5% to 4.5% belongs to the top ten. This CDR3 region has 14 residues. Germline V gene data show CDR1 as MNHEY and CDR2 as SMNVEV (reference sequence). V was pared by 2 bases and J by 4 bases, with 9 bases between. A note on this clone: The antigen is undetermined.

Each donor's status was that of a healthy bone marrow donor. Sequences were obtained from PBMCs. The J gene is TRBJ1-3, the V gene TRBV27; the D gene is possibly TRBD1 (6 bases). The sequence derives from a male donor in good health and CMV-seropositive. The CDR3 region has the DNA TGTGCCAGCAGTTTACAGGGGTACGGAAACACCATATATTTT. Translated: CASSLQGYGNTIYF.